This entry lists 12 T cell receptor beta chains sequenced from one sample in a study of human T cells and chemical hapten exposure. As for time point: healthy volunteer bleed at 2 weeks. The template was total RNA from unfractionated whole blood. TCRdb fed the RACE reads into MiXCR, producing one record per CDR3 protein. The sample holds some 90,000 distinct CDR3 sequences, 8.5% to 9% seen once. Material for sequencing was whole blood. These receptors originate from a female donor in good health. Some clones in this sample may be carry-over from other donors' samples.

In its sample, this clonotype was seen a few times. The rearrangement uses TRBV20-1 and TRBJ2-1; TRBD2 matches 10 bases. Trimming cost V 1 base and J 7 bases; bases outside gene matches: 4. From germline, CDR1 is DFQATT and CDR2 SNEGSKA (reference sequence). The length of the CDR3 is 14 residues. CDR3 amino acids: CSARASGRLNEQFF. The DNA of the CDR3 is TGCAGTGCTAGAGCTAGCGGGAGACTTAATGAGCAGTTCTTC.

This clonotype showed up many times. The chain carries TRBV7-2 and TRBJ2-7; no clear D gene. Trimming left V 0 bases short and J 4 bases short, with 7 bases between. The CDR3 is made up of 13 amino acids. Germline CDR1 reads SGHTA; CDR2 reads FQGNSA. In DNA, the CDR3 is TGTGCCAGCAGCTTAGCTGGGCGTTACGAGCAGTACTTC. Translation: CASSLAGRYEQYF.

This clonotype was counted ten times or more. V usage is TRBV28 and J usage is TRBJ2-2; D gene ambiguous. Between the trimmed V and J ends, which lost 3 bases and 1 base, there was a span of 0 bases. The CDR3 is made up of 12 amino acids. Germline CDR1 and CDR2: MDHEN and SYDVKM. The CDR3, as DNA: TGTGCCAGCAGTTTGAACACCGGGGAGCTGTTTTTT. Translation gives CASSLNTGELFF.

This clonotype has only a few counts. The rearrangement joins TRBV6-2 or TRBV6-3 to TRBJ2-7; D possibly matches TRBD1 or TRBD2 (5 bases each). This CDR3 spans 13 amino acids. V was cut by 6 bases and J by 3 bases, with 12 bases left in between. Germline CDR1 reads MNHEY; CDR2 reads SVGEGT. CDR3 nucleotide sequence: TGTGCCAGCAGCCGAGGGGAGATCTACGAGCAGTACTTC. This gives the protein CASSRGEIYEQYF.

This clonotype has just a few counts. The chain recombines TRBV28 with TRBJ2-5; 9 nucleotides line up with TRBD1. Germline trimming cut 6 bases from V and 5 bases from J; bases unmatched to any gene: 19. Germline V lookup: CDR1 MDHEN, CDR2 SYDVKM. This CDR3 spans 18 amino acids. The CDR3 DNA reads TGTGCCAGCAGAAAACATAATCTCCGGGACAGGGATTTTGAGACCCAGTACTTC. It specifies CASRKHNLRDRDFETQYF.

The chain combines TRBV6-5 with TRBJ2-6; D is possibly TRBD2 (6 bases). This CDR3 is 14 amino acids long. Germline V CDR1 and CDR2: MNHEY, SVGAGI. Trimming removed 2 bases from V and 4 bases from J, with 6 bases in between. DNA for the CDR3: TGTGCCAGCAGTTACCGGGAGGGGGCCAACGTCCTGACTTTC. This translates into CASSYREGANVLTF.

CDR3 amino acids: CASSLVGQPSGQPQHF. The CDR3 nucleotides read TGTGCCAGCAGCTTAGTTGGACAGCCTAGCGGGCAGCCCCAGCATTTT. The chain combines TRBV7-2 with TRBJ1-5; TRBD1 is a possible D gene (6 bases). This CDR3 is built from 16 residues. V dropped 1 base and J dropped 7 bases, with 17 bases sitting between them. CDR1 is SGHTA, CDR2 FQGNSA, per germline.

This clonotype was seen at least ten times. The gene calls are TRBV28 and TRBJ2-3; the D gene is possibly TRBD2 (5 bases). Germline-derived CDR1 and CDR2 are MDHEN and SYDVKM. This CDR3 spans 16 amino acids. V was cut by 0 bases and J by 0 bases, with 10 bases left in between. CDR3 nucleotide sequence: TGTGCCAGCAGTTTATGGCGGGCCCCTAGCACAGATACGCAGTATTTT. Translation gives CASSLWRAPSTDTQYF.

This clonotype was counted between two and nine times. CDR3 DNA sequence: TGTGCCAGCAGCCAAGTTCGGATCATGAACACTGAAGCTTTCTTT. Amino acid sequence: CASSQVRIMNTEAFF. The chain recombines TRBV4-2 with TRBJ1-1; D call uncertain. The CDR3 totals 15 residues. The germline V and J ends were trimmed by 1 base and 0 bases, with 9 bases remaining between them. Per germline, CDR1 LGHNA and CDR2 YNFKEQ.

This clonotype was observed a handful of times. The chain links TRBV7-9 to TRBJ2-2, with TRBD2 identical over 8 bases. Germline loops: CDR1 SEHNR, CDR2 FQNEAQ (reference sequence). V was pared by 5 bases and J by 0 bases, with 5 bases of the junction left unmatched. The CDR3 extends over 16 amino acids. CDR3 nucleotide sequence: TGTGCCAGCAGCCCCGCTAGCGGGCCGAACACCGGGGAGCTGTTTTTT. Translating gives CASSPASGPNTGELFF.

At least ten counts were recorded for this clonotype. This rearrangement joins TRBV27 to TRBJ2-7; 8 nucleotides line up with TRBD1. Germline V gene sequence: CDR1 MNHEY, CDR2 SMNVEV (reference sequence). The CDR3 has 15 amino acids. After removal of 5 bases from V and 6 bases from J, the junction contained 12 bases not matched to a gene. The CDR3 sequence is CASSTRDRLSIEQYF. In nucleotides, the CDR3 is TGTGCCAGCAGTACAAGGGACAGGTTGAGTATCGAGCAGTACTTC.

This clonotype was observed many times. The J gene is TRBJ1-6, the V gene TRBV2; unclear D gene. The V end lost 2 bases, the J end lost 8 bases, and 7 bases lay between the germline ends. The V gene's germline CDR1 is SNHLY and CDR2 FYNNEI. This CDR3 region has 13 residues. The CDR3 region is CASSEILDSPLHF. The CDR3, as DNA: TGTGCCAGCAGTGAAATCTTGGATTCACCCCTCCACTTT.